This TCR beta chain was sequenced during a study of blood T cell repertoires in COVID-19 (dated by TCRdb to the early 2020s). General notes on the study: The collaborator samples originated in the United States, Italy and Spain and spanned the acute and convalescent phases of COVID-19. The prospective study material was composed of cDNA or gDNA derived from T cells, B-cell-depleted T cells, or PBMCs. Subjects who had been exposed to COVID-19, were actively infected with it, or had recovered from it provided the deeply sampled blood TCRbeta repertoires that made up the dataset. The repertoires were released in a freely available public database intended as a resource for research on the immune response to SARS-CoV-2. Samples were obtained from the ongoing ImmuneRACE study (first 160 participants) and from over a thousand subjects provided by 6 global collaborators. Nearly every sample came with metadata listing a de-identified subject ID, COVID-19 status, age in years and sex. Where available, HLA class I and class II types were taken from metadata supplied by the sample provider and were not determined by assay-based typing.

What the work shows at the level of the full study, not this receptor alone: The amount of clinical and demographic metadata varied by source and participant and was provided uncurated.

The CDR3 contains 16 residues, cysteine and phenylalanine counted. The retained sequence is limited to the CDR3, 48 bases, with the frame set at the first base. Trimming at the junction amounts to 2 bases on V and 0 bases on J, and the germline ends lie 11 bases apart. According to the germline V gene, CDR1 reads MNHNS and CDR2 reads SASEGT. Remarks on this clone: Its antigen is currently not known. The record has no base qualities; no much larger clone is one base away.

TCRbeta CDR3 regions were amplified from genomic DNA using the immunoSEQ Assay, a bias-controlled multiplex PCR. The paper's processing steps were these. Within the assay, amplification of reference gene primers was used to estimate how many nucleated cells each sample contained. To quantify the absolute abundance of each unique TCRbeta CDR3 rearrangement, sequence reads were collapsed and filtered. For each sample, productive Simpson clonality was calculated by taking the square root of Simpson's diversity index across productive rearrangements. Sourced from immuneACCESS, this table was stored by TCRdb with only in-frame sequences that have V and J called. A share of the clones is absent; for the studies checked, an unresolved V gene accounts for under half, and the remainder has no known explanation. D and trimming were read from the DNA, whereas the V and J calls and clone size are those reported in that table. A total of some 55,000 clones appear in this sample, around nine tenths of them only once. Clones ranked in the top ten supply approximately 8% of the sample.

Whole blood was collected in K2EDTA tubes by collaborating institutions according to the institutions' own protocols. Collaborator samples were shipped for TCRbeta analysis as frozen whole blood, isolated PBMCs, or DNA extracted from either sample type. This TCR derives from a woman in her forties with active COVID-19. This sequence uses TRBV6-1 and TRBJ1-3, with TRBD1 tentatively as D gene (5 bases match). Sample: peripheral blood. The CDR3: CASSEYSGGSGNTIYF. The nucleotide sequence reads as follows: TGTGCCAGCAGTGAATACAGCGGGGGCTCTGGAAACACCATATATTTT.